One sample yielded the 9 T cell receptor beta chains listed below, sequenced in a study of beta chain features in type 1 diabetes. Findings and caveats of the study: TCRB CDR3 length was moderately but significantly reduced in all four CD4+ subsets of Type 1 diabetes patients.

The antigens for these receptors are not known. Expressed TCRB transcripts were sequenced, since all the RNA that had been isolated was reverse transcribed. Libraries were prepared by immunoSEQ multiplex PCR; TCRdb keeps only in-frame clonotypes and omits some of them. Found here are approximately 170,000 clones, 6.5% to 8.5% of them singletons; the top ten hold under 0.6%. The sequenced material came from central memory CD4+ T cells from blood. These receptors were obtained from a man aged 18 to 30 with type 1 diabetes.

The chain is built from TRBV5-4 and TRBJ2-1; D uncertain. V was clipped by 3 bases and J by 8 bases, with 6 bases between them. The CDR3 totals 11 residues. Germline V gives CDR1 SGHNT, CDR2 YYREEE (reference sequence). CDR3 in amino acids: CASSSGDEQFF. Written as DNA, the CDR3 is TGTGCCAGCAGCTCAGGCGATGAGCAGTTCTTC.

The rearrangement joins TRBV6-5 to TRBJ2-3, with TRBD2 identical over 10 bases. CDR3 size: 13 residues. The V gene end was trimmed by 6 bases and the J gene end by 5 bases; junction bases not matched to a gene: 2. The germline CDR1 and CDR2 sequences are MNHEY and SVGAGI. In DNA, the CDR3 is TGTGCCAGCAGAACTAGCGGGGAAGATACGCAGTATTTT. Residues: CASRTSGEDTQYF.

This clone came up a few times. The chain employs TRBV2 and TRBJ2-2; 7 bases map to TRBD2. Trimming at V came to 9 bases and at J to 6 bases, leaving 10 bases not matched to a gene. The CDR3 extends over 14 amino acids. CDR1 is SNHLY and CDR2 is FYNNEI in the germline V gene. The DNA for the CDR3 is TGTGCCAGTCAGCTGCGCGGGGGATCCGGGGAGCTGTTTTTT. This sequence encodes CASQLRGGSGELFF.

The V and J genes are TRBV5-1 and TRBJ2-3, with 7 bases matching TRBD1. The V segment lost 3 bases and the J segment 3 bases; nucleotides outside the gene matches: 16. The CDR3 contains 18 residues. Germline CDR1 reads SGHRS; CDR2 reads YFSETQ. The CDR3 DNA reads TGCGCCAGCAGCTACGGGACAGCCCATCCACCCAAAACAGATACGCAGTATTTT. This codes for CASSYGTAHPPKTDTQYF. The complete variable domain, with remaining parts taken from reference TRBV5-1 and TRBJ2-3, reads KAGVTQTPRYLIKTRGQQVTLSCSPISGHRSVSWYQQTPGQGLQFLFEYFSETQRNKGNFPGRFSGRQFSNSRSEMNVSTLELGDSALYLCASSYGTAHPPKTDTQYFGPGTRLTVL.

The V call is TRBV28, the J call TRBJ1-5; tentative D call: TRBD1 (5 bases). The V gene's germline CDR1 is MDHEN and CDR2 SYDVKM. Trimming took 4 bases from V and 4 from J, leaving 11 bases between them. This CDR3 is 14 amino acids long. The DNA of the CDR3 is TGTGCCAGCAGTTCACCCCAGGGAAATCAGCCCCAGCATTTT. Its protein is CASSSPQGNQPQHF.

This clone was seen more than once but under ten times. The chain combines TRBV11-2 with TRBJ2-3; 8 bases match TRBD1. V trimming: 5 bases; J trimming: 2 bases; junction bases outside the gene matches: 3. Looked up from germline, CDR1 is SGHAT and CDR2 is FQNNGV. CDR3 length: 14 amino acids. CDR3 in DNA: TGTGCCAGCAGCAGACAGGGGAACACAGATACGCAGTATTTT. Translating it yields CASSRQGNTDTQYF.

The J gene is TRBJ1-1, the V gene TRBV19; 7 positions agree with TRBD1. V was clipped by 4 bases and J by 7 bases; unmatched bases: 6. The CDR3 loop spans 13 amino acids. Germline V gene sequence: CDR1 LNHDA, CDR2 SQIVND (reference sequence). CDR3 DNA sequence: TGTGCCAGTAGTAGTGGACAGGACCTTGAAGCTTTCTTT. As protein: CASSSGQDLEAFF. Based on the CDR3 plus reference TRBV19 and TRBJ1-1, the full variable domain is DGGITQSPKYLFRKEGQNVTLSCEQNLNHDAMYWYRQDPGQGLRLIYYSQIVNDFQKGDIAEGYSVSREKKESFPLTVTSAQKNPTAFYLCASSSGQDLEAFFGQGTRLTVV.

CDR3 sequence (DNA): TGCAGTGCTAGCTTGACAGAGAAACAGCATTTT. Its translation is CSASLTEKQHF. V and J are TRBV20-1 and TRBJ1-5, with D perhaps matching TRBD1 (5 bases). The V end was cut by 3 bases, the J end by 13 bases, with 13 bases between. The CDR3 sequence is 11 residues long. Germline CDR1 reads DFQATT; CDR2 reads SNEGSKA (reference sequence).

This sequence joins TRBV27 and TRBJ2-1; D is uncertain. The CDR3 runs 12 residues. Germline V lookup: CDR1 MNHEY, CDR2 SMNVEV (reference sequence). Trimming stripped 6 bases from V and 4 bases from J, with 7 bases between. CDR3 protein: CASRSPYNEQFF. DNA of the CDR3: TGTGCCAGCAGGTCCCCTTACAATGAGCAGTTCTTC.